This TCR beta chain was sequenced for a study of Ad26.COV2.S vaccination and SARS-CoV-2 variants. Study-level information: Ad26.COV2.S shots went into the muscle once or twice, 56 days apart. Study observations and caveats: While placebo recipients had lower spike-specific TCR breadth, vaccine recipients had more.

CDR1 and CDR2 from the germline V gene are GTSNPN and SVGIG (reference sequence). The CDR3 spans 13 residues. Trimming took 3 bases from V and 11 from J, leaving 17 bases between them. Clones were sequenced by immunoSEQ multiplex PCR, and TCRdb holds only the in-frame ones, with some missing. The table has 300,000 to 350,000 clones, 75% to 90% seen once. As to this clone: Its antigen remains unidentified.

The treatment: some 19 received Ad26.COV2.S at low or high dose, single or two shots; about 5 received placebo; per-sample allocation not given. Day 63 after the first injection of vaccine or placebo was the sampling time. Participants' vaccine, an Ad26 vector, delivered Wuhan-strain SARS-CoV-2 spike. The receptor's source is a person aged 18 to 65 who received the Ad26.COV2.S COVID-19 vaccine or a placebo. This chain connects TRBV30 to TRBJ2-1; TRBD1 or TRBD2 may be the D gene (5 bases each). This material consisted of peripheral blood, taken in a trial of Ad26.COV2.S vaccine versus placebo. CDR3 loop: CAWSRDVSTQQFF. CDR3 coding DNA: TGTGCCTGGAGCCGGGACGTTTCCACTCAGCAGTTCTTC.